Listed below are T cell receptor beta chains from one sample, sequenced in a study of Ad26.COV2.S vaccination and SARS-CoV-2 variants. TCRdb's copy holds only in-frame clones and misses some; the assay was immunoSEQ multiplex PCR. The table has around 450,000 clones, about 88% seen once; the top ten hold about 2.7%. Sequencing used peripheral blood, obtained in a trial of Ad26.COV2.S vaccine versus placebo. Receptors originate from a person between 18 and 59 years old who received the Ad26.COV2.S COVID-19 vaccine or a placebo. Each CDR3 is given with its conserved first and last residue. A D gene is named only where the DNA matches it firmly. The size field is filled for only some rows; it gives once, few, many or a size class.

TRBJ2-1,NA,TRBV9,NA,TGTGCCAGCAGCGTAGAGGCACCGGTGGGCTATGAGCAGTTCTTC,CASSVEAPVGYEQFF
TRBJ1-3,NA,TRBV7-9,NA,TGTGCCAGCAGCTTAGTGGAGGAGGGCTGGGGCAAAGCTGGAAACACCATATATTTT,CASSLVEEGWGKAGNTIYF
TRBJ2-1,NA,TRBV28,TRBD1,TGTGCCAGCAGGGTACCGGGACAGGGTTTCTATGAGCAGTTCTTC,CASRVPGQGFYEQFF
TRBJ1-4,NA,TRBV11-2,NA,TGTGCCAGCAGCTCGAACAGGAGACTACTGTTTTTT,CASSSNRRLLFF
TRBJ1-6,NA,TRBV18,NA,TGTGCCAGCTCAGACCGGACAGACTTTATATATTCACCCCTCCACTTT,CASSDRTDFIYSPLHF
TRBJ2-5,NA,TRBV28,NA,TGTGCCAGCAGTTTCTATACTGACTACTCCGGGGAGACCCAGTACTTC,CASSFYTDYSGETQYF
TRBJ1-4,NA,TRBV4-1,NA,TGCGCCAGCAGCCAGAGATCGGCCGAGATTTGGGGGGAAAAACTGTTTTTT,CASSQRSAEIWGEKLFF
TRBJ2-5,NA,TRBV7-8,NA,TGTGCCAGCTCTATAGGGGCAGCCCAAGAGACCCAGTACTTC,CASSIGAAQETQYF
TRBJ2-7,NA,TRBV2,NA,TGTGCCAGCAGTGAAGGCCCCAGGGGCTACGAGCAGTACTTC,CASSEGPRGYEQYF
TRBJ2-7,NA,TRBV5-1,TRBD1,TGCGCCAGCACCCAAGGGGGGACAGGGTTCTACGAGCAGTACTTC,CASTQGGTGFYEQYF
TRBJ2-1,once,TRBV5-1,NA,TGCGCCAGCAGCCTCGACCTACTAATGAGCTCCTACAATGAGCAGTTCTTC,CASSLDLLMSSYNEQFF
TRBJ1-1,NA,TRBV7-2,NA,TGTGCCAGCAGCTTAGTACCGGAATACGCCACTGAAGCTTTCTTT,CASSLVPEYATEAFF
TRBJ1-3,once,TRBV19,NA,TGTGCCAGTAGAGAAACAGGACGGGGAAACACCATATATTTT,CASRETGRGNTIYF
TRBJ1-1,NA,TRBV9,NA,TGTGCCAGCAGCGTAGAGGACAGTGAAGCTTTCTTT,CASSVEDSEAFF
TRBJ2-5,NA,TRBV7-8,NA,TGTGCCAGCAGCTTAAGTTCCAGGGGCGGGACCCAGTACTTC,CASSLSSRGGTQYF
TRBJ1-5,NA,TRBV21-1,NA,TGTGCCAGCAGCCAAAGAGGGACAGAGGACATTCAGCCCCAGCATTTT,CASSQRGTEDIQPQHF
TRBJ2-7,NA,TRBV18,NA,TGTGCCAGCTCACTTATCGGCAGAAAGCTGTACGAGCAGTACTTC,CASSLIGRKLYEQYF
TRBJ1-5,NA,TRBV15,NA,TGTGCCACCAGCAGCCCACAGGGAGCGAATCAGCCCCAGCATTTT,CATSSPQGANQPQHF
TRBJ2-2,NA,TRBV11-1,NA,TGTGCCAGCATTCAAGATAACACCGGGGAGCTGTTTTTT,CASIQDNTGELFF
TRBJ1-1,NA,TRBV18,NA,TGTGCCAGCTCACCACCCCAGGCCAGGGGCACTGAAGCTTTCTTT,CASSPPQARGTEAFF
TRBJ2-4,NA,TRBV6-2/TRBV6-3,NA,TGTGCCAGCAGTTACTCGAGAGGAAGACTGACCCTAGCCAAAAACATTCAGTACTTC,CASSYSRGRLTLAKNIQYF
TRBJ1-3,NA,TRBV7-2,NA,TGTGCCAGCAGCTTAGGGGGACGGGGCTCTGGAAACACCATATATTTT,CASSLGGRGSGNTIYF